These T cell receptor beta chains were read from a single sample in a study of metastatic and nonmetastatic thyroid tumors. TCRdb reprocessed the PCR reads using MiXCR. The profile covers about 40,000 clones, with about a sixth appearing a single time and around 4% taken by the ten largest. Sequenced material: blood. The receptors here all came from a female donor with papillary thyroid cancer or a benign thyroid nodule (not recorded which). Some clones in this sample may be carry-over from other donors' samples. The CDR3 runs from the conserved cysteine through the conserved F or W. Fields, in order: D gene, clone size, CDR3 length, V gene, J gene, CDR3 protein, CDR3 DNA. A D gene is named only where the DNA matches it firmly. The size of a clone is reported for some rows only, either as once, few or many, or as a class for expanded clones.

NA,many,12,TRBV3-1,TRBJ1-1,CASSQEEGTAFF,TGTGCCAGCAGCCAAGAGGAGGGCACAGCTTTCTTT
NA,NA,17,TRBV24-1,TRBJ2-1,CATSDLGGVGSYNEQFF,TGTGCCACCAGTGATTTGGGGGGAGTTGGATCCTACAATGAGCAGTTCTTC
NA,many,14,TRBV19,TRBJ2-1,CASNTESSYNEQFF,TGTGCCAGCAACACAGAGAGCTCCTACAATGAGCAGTTCTTC
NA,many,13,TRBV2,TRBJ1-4,CATTKGENEKLFF,TGTGCCACCACAAAGGGGGAAAATGAAAAACTGTTTTTT
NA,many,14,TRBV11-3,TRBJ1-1,CASSLGGTNTEAFF,TGTGCCAGCAGCTTGGGAGGGACGAACACTGAAGCTTTCTTT
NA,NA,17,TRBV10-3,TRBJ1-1,CAIIESSTGMGGTEAFF,TGTGCCATCATTGAGTCTTCCACAGGGATGGGGGGCACTGAAGCTTTCTTT
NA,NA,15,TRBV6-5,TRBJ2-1,CASSFRGFSDNEQFF,TGTGCCAGCAGTTTTCGGGGCTTCTCGGACAATGAGCAGTTCTTC
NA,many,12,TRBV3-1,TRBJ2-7,CASSHPGYEQYF,TGTGCCAGCAGCCATCCTGGCTACGAGCAGTACTTC
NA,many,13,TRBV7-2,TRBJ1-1,CASSLLRTTEAFF,TGTGCCAGCAGCTTACTACGGACCACTGAAGCTTTCTTT
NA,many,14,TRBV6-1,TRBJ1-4,CASRTADSEWGGYF,TGTGCCAGCAGGACGGCGGACAGTGAGTGGGGGGGGTATTTT
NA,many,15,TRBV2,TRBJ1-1,CASSYRFSGNAEAFF,TGTGCCAGCAGTTATCGCTTCTCGGGGAATGCTGAAGCTTTCTTT
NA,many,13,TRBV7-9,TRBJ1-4,CASKKGQNEKLFF,TGTGCCAGCAAGAAAGGGCAGAATGAAAAACTGTTTTTT
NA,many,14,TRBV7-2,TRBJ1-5,CASSFTVANQPQHF,TGTGCCAGCAGCTTTACGGTCGCCAATCAGCCCCAGCATTTT
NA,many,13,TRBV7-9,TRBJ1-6,CASRPGDNSPLHF,TGTGCCAGCAGACCAGGGGACAATTCACCCCTCCACTTT
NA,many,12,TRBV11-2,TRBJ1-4,CASSFRGEKLFF,TGTGCCAGCAGCTTCCGGGGAGAAAAACTGTTTTTT
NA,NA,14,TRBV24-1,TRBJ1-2,CATPVFRRGYGYTF,TGTGCCACCCCGGTTTTCAGAAGAGGCTATGGCTACACCTTC
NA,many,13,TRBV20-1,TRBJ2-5,CSATEGGRRTQYF,TGCAGTGCTACCGAAGGAGGGCGTCGGACCCAGTACTTC